Shown below are 18 T cell receptor beta chains from a single sample sequenced in a study of a mutant IDH1 vaccine in newly diagnosed glioma. No cognate antigen is known for these TCRs. Time point indicated: week 11, during vaccination. The investigators gave 300 ug of mutant IDH1 20-mer peptide in each vaccine dose, together with topical imiquimod. Assay used: immunoSEQ multiplex PCR; TCRdb lists only in-frame clones, some missing. The sample records some 60,000 clones, under 90% being singletons. The sequenced sample was PBMCs, obtained from a glioma patient whose treatment included an IDH1 peptide vaccine. Receptor source: a man aged 30 to 45 with glioma.

V and J are TRBV6-6 and TRBJ1-6; D is possibly TRBD1 (5 bases). The ends were cut back, 5 bases at V and 15 bases at J, with 20 bases in the middle. Per germline, CDR1 MNHNY and CDR2 SVGAGI (reference sequence). This CDR3 region has 14 residues. The CDR3 sequence is CASSPPGPPQGLHF. The CDR3 nucleotides are TGTGCCAGCAGTCCCCCGGGACCCCCCCAGGGCCTCCACTTT.

This clone came up a few times. The V and J genes are TRBV2 and TRBJ2-1; no reliable D call. Per germline, CDR1 SNHLY and CDR2 FYNNEI. The CDR3 is 12 amino acids. V was trimmed by 4 bases and J by 4 bases, leaving 5 bases between them. CDR3 DNA: TGTGCCAGCAGTGTACAGTACAATGAGCAGTTCTTC. Protein: CASSVQYNEQFF.

CDR3 bases: TGTGCCAGCAGTTTATCCTATAGCGGGACGTTAAGCACAGATACGCAGTATTTT. Its protein is CASSLSYSGTLSTDTQYF. The rearrangement links TRBV27 to TRBJ2-3; 8 nucleotides line up with TRBD2. V lost 0 bases and J lost 0; bases outside the gene matches: 8. There are 18 residues in the CDR3. CDR1 MNHEY and CDR2 SMNVEV come from the germline V gene (reference sequence).

The CDR3 DNA is TGTGCCAGTAGTGTAGGACTAGCGGGTTCAGATACGCAGTATTTT. It yields the protein CASSVGLAGSDTQYF. The rearrangement joins TRBV19 to TRBJ2-3, with 11 nucleotides matching TRBD2. There are 15 residues in the CDR3. V was pared by 5 bases and J by 4 bases, with 5 bases of the junction left unmatched. Germline V gene sequence: CDR1 LNHDA, CDR2 SQIVND (reference sequence).

This clone was seen only a few times. This chain joins TRBV19 and TRBJ1-2; unclear D gene. CDR3 size: 12 residues. V was pared by 3 bases and J by 7 bases, with 9 bases between. CDR1 is LNHDA and CDR2 is SQIVND in the germline V gene (reference sequence). CDR3 amino acids: CASSIRYGGYTF. CDR3 in DNA: TGTGCCAGTAGTATTCGGTACGGTGGCTACACCTTC.

The rearrangement joins TRBV5-6 to TRBJ2-6, with TRBD2 identical over 8 bases. Trimming cost V 3 bases and J 0 bases; bases outside gene matches: 2. This CDR3 comprises 16 residues. CDR1 is SGHDT and CDR2 is YYEEEE in the germline V gene. The CDR3 coding sequence is TGTGCCAGCAGCTGGGCGGGGGGCTCTGGGGCCAACGTCCTGACTTTC. Translating it yields CASSWAGGSGANVLTF.

The chain recombines TRBV11-2 with TRBJ1-1; no clear D gene. V dropped 3 bases and J dropped 3 bases, with 11 bases sitting between them. The germline V gene encodes CDR1 SGHAT and CDR2 FQNNGV. There are 14 residues in the CDR3. In nucleotides, the CDR3 is TGTGCCAGCAGCTTCTGGGGTGGTGACACTGAAGCTTTCTTT. This codes for CASSFWGGDTEAFF.

Only one count was recorded for this clone. The V gene is TRBV7-8, the J gene TRBJ2-5; D is tentatively TRBD1 or TRBD2 (6 bases each). The germline V and J ends were trimmed by 1 base and 6 bases, with 9 bases remaining between them. The CDR3 sequence is 13 residues long. Germline values: CDR1 SGHVS, CDR2 FQNEAQ. The CDR3 reads CASSLGGAKTQYF. CDR3 bases: TGTGCCAGCAGCTTAGGGGGGGCGAAGACCCAGTACTTC.

The sample holds one count of this clone. The chain couples TRBV5-1 to TRBJ2-7, with TRBD1 identical over 7 bases. Per germline, CDR1 SGHRS and CDR2 YFSETQ. Germline trimming cut 4 bases from V and 6 bases from J; bases unmatched to any gene: 7. The CDR3 loop spans 13 amino acids. In DNA form, the CDR3 reads TGCGCCAGCAGCCCCGGACAGGCGCGCGAGCAGTACTTC. Residues: CASSPGQAREQYF.

The chain joins TRBV7-6 to TRBJ2-5; D ambiguous. Trimming stripped 5 bases from V and 6 bases from J, with 19 bases between. This CDR3 comprises 15 residues. The germline V gene has CDR1 SGHVS and CDR2 FNYEAQ. The CDR3 loop reads CASSPWRTEQKTQYF. The CDR3, as DNA: TGTGCCAGCAGCCCGTGGCGCACGGAGCAAAAGACCCAGTACTTC.

The chain uses TRBV5-1 and TRBJ2-2, with D uncertain. The CDR3 runs 14 residues. Germline-derived CDR1 and CDR2 are SGHRS and YFSETQ. V was trimmed by 1 base and J by 2 bases, leaving 6 bases between them. The CDR3 coding sequence is TGCGCCAGCAGCTTGAGGGAAAACACCGGGGAGCTGTTTTTT. Translating it yields CASSLRENTGELFF.

A few counts support this clone. The chain has TRBV19 and TRBJ1-5; D gene uncertain. With 5 bases removed from V and 7 bases from J, the gap between germline ends came to 12 bases. This CDR3 contains 13 residues. Germline-derived CDR1 and CDR2 are LNHDA and SQIVND (reference sequence). The CDR3 loop is CASSVALGQPQHF. CDR3 in DNA: TGTGCCAGTAGTGTCGCCCTTGGGCAGCCCCAGCATTTT.

This chain links TRBV27 with TRBJ1-2; weak D call: TRBD1 (5 bases). V gave up 5 bases and J gave up 1 base, with 8 bases separating them. The CDR3 runs 13 residues. Germline CDR1 and CDR2: MNHEY and SMNVEV (reference sequence). The CDR3 DNA sequence: TGTGCCAGCAGTATGGGGGTTAACTATGGCTACACCTTC. Translation: CASSMGVNYGYTF.

The rearrangement uses TRBV29-1 and TRBJ2-7, with 7 bases lining up with TRBD1. From germline, CDR1 is SQVTM and CDR2 ANQGSEA. The CDR3 runs to 15 residues. Trimming cost V 5 bases and J 2 bases; bases outside gene matches: 12. In nucleotides, the CDR3 is TGCAGCGTTATCCATCCCGGGACAGCCCCCTACGAGCAGTACTTC. This encodes CSVIHPGTAPYEQYF.

V and J are TRBV2 and TRBJ1-2; 9 nucleotides match TRBD1. This CDR3 contains 14 residues. V shed 6 bases and J 7 bases; nucleotides not matched to a gene: 9. Germline V CDR1 and CDR2: SNHLY, FYNNEI. CDR3 protein: CASSALTGGSGYTF. Written as DNA, the CDR3 is TGTGCCAGCAGCGCACTGACAGGGGGTTCTGGCTACACCTTC.

The chain employs TRBV7-2 and TRBJ1-1; D is ambiguous. Germline V gene data show CDR1 as SGHTA and CDR2 as FQGNSA. The germline V and J ends were trimmed by 3 bases and 4 bases, with 9 bases remaining between them. The CDR3 totals 13 residues. The CDR3 reads CASSLEIFTEAFF. CDR3 nucleotide sequence: TGTGCCAGCAGCTTGGAAATTTTCACTGAAGCTTTCTTT.

The chain is built from TRBV10-3 and TRBJ1-1; maybe TRBD1 (5 bases). V lost 6 bases, J lost 4 bases, and 12 bases lay in between. CDR1 is ENHRY, CDR2 SYGVKD, per germline. The CDR3 runs 13 residues. This CDR3 is CAIRGEGATEAFF. CDR3 bases: TGTGCCATCAGGGGGGAGGGAGCCACTGAAGCTTTCTTT.

CDR3 residues: CASSWETYADTQYF. In nucleotides, the CDR3 is TGCGCCAGCAGCTGGGAGACTTATGCAGATACGCAGTATTTT. The chain employs TRBV5-1 and TRBJ2-3, with D perhaps matching TRBD2 (5 bases). The V end lost 3 bases, the J end lost 4 bases, and 12 bases lay between the germline ends. This CDR3 contains 14 residues. Germline CDR1 is SGHRS and CDR2 is YFSETQ.